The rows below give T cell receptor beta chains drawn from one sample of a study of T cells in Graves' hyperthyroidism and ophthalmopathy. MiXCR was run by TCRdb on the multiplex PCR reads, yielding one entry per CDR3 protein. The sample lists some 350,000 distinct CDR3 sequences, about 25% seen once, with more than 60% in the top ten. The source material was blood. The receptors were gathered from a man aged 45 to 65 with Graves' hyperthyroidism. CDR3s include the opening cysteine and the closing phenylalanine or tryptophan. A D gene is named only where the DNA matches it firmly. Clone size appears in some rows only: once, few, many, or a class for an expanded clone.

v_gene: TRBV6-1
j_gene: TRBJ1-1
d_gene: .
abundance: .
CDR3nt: TGTGCCAGCAGTGTCAGGGGTTTCCCCCTTGAAGCTTTCTTT
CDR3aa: CASSVRGFPLEAFF

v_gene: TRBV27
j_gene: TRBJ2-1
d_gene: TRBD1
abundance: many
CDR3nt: TGTGCCAGCAGTTCACGACAGGGTAAACGCAATGAGCAGTTCTTC
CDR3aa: CASSSRQGKRNEQFF

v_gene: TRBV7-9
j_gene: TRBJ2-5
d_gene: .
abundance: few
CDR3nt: TGTGCCAGCAGCCTCCCGGGGGTAGGGGAGACCCAGTACTTC
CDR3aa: CASSLPGVGETQYF

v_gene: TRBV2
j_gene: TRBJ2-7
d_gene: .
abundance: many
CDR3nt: TGTGCCAGGGGAGGATCGAGGGAGCAGTACTTC
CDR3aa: CARGGSREQYF

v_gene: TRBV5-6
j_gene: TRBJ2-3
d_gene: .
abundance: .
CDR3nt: TGTGCCAGCAGCCTGTGGGACGAAGATACGCAGTATTTT
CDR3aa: CASSLWDEDTQYF

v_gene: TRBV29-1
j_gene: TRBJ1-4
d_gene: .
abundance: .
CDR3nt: TGCAGCGCAGGGTGGGGTAATGAAAAACTGTTTTTT
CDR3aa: CSAGWGNEKLFF

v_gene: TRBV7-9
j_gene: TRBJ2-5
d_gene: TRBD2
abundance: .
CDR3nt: TGTGCCAGCAGCTTCCCCGGGGAGGGAGCGGAGACCCAGTACTTC
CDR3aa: CASSFPGEGAETQYF

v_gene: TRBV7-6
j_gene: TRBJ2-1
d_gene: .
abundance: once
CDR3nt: TGTGCCAGCAGCTTAGGGACGCCTAGCTCCTACAATGAGCAGTTCTTC
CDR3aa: CASSLGTPSSYNEQFF

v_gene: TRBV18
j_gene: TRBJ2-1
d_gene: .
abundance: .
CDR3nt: TGTGCCAGCTCACCACCCCAGGTCAGGGATGAGCAGTTCTTC
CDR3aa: CASSPPQVRDEQFF

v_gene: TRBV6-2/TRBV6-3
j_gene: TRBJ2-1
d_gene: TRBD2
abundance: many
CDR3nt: TGTGCCAGCAGTCCCCATAGCGGGGGGGGGTACAATGAGCAGTTCTTC
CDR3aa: CASSPHSGGGYNEQFF

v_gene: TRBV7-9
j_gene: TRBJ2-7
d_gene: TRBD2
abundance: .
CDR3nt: TGTGCCAGCAGCCCGGCTCTAGCGGGGGAATCGCAGTACTTC
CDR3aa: CASSPALAGESQYF

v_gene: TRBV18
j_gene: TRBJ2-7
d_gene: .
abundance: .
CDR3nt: TGTGCCAGCTCACTTGCGGGCCCCGACGAGCAGTACTTC
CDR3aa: CASSLAGPDEQYF

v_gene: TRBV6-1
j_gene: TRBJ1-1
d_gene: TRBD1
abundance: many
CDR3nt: TGTGCCAGCAGTCGAGAATCGACAGGGTTCGGCACTGAAGCTTTCTTT
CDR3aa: CASSRESTGFGTEAFF

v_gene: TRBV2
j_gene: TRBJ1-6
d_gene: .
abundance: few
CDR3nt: TGTGCCAGCAGTGAAGAGCGGGGTTCACCCCTCCACTTT
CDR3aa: CASSEERGSPLHF

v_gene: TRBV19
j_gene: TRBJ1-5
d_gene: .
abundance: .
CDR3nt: TGTGCCAGTAGACGACGGGAAAGCAATCAGCCCCAGCATTTT
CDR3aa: CASRRRESNQPQHF

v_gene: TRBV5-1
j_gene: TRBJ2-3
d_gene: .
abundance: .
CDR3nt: TGCGCCAGCAGCTTGGAGGAGGTGAGAACAGATACGCAGTATTTT
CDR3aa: CASSLEEVRTDTQYF

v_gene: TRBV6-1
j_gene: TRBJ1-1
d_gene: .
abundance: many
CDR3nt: TGTGCCAGCATGAAACAGGGAAGGTCTGAAGCTTTCTTT
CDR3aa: CASMKQGRSEAFF